One and the same sample provided the 22 T cell receptor beta chains below, sequenced in a study of shared T cell receptors in the human thymus. Sequencing was performed with immunoSEQ multiplex PCR; in TCRdb, only in-frame clones are kept and a portion is missing. The sample comprises over 450,000 clones, about 80% of which are singletons, and more than 0.01% rests with the top ten. A further study also used this sample, focusing on human thymus T cells.

Sequenced input: thymocytes. These receptor sequences come from a boy less than two years old with a congenital heart defect.

The CDR3 here is CASSPSGWGKFF. The CDR3 bases are TGTGCCAGCAGTCCTTCAGGGTGGGGCAAGTTCTTC. The chain couples TRBV28 to TRBJ2-1; D may be TRBD1 (5 bases). The CDR3 contains 12 residues. CDR1 and CDR2 (germline): MDHEN, SYDVKM. With 5 bases removed from V and 14 bases from J, the gap between germline ends came to 16 bases.

The J gene is TRBJ1-5, the V gene TRBV10-1; D is undetermined. Germline-derived CDR1 and CDR2 are WNHNN and SYGVQD (reference sequence). The CDR3 sequence is 19 residues long. V was clipped by 6 bases and J by 10 bases, with 34 bases between them. The CDR3 nucleotides are TGCGCCAGCAGGACCCCCCCTGCGACAAGGCCCGCGGAGGTAATACCCCAGCATTTT. It is translated as CASRTPPATRPAEVIPQHF.

The chain is built from TRBV12-5 and TRBJ2-7; D is undetermined. V lost 3 bases and J lost 1, with 16 bases in between. The CDR3 extends over 16 amino acids. CDR1 is LGHNT and CDR2 is FRNRAP in the germline V gene. The chain's CDR3 is CASGFETRRDSYEQYF. DNA for the CDR3: TGTGCTAGTGGTTTTGAAACGCGCCGCGATTCCTACGAGCAGTACTTC.

The gene calls are TRBV9 and TRBJ2-7; D might be TRBD2 (6 bases). The V end lost 0 bases, the J end lost 7 bases, and 20 bases lay between the germline ends. This CDR3 has 16 amino acids. Per germline, CDR1 SGDLS and CDR2 YYNGEE. This CDR3 is CASSVGAIAKGGEQYF. The CDR3 coding sequence is TGTGCCAGCAGCGTAGGTGCAATAGCGAAAGGAGGGGAGCAGTACTTC.

In DNA form, the CDR3 reads TGTGCCAGCAGTTTATCCCGGGGAATTTTGGCTTTCTTT. It specifies CASSLSRGILAFF. The rearrangement joins TRBV27 to TRBJ1-1; D is unresolved. With 0 bases removed from V and 11 bases from J, the gap between germline ends came to 13 bases. The CDR3 sequence is 13 residues long. Germline CDR1 and CDR2: MNHEY and SMNVEV (reference sequence).

V and J are TRBV11-2 and TRBJ2-2, with D perhaps TRBD2 (6 bases). The CDR3 is 15 residues long. V was pared by 4 bases and J by 5 bases, with 14 bases between. Germline V gives CDR1 SGHAT, CDR2 FQNNGV. This CDR3 is CASSSGLRVTGELFF. CDR3 nucleotides: TGTGCCAGCAGCTCGGGACTCAGGGTTACCGGGGAGCTGTTTTTT.

V usage is TRBV5-1 and J usage is TRBJ2-2; TRBD2 agrees at 7 bases. Germline trimming cut 0 bases from V and 6 bases from J; bases unmatched to any gene: 2. The CDR3 is made up of 14 amino acids. CDR1 and CDR2 from the germline V gene are SGHRS and YFSETQ. In DNA, the CDR3 is TGCGCCAGCAGCTTGGCGCGGGAGCCCGGGGAGCTGTTTTTT. It specifies CASSLAREPGELFF. The full variable domain, rest sourced from reference TRBV5-1 and TRBJ2-2, is KAGVTQTPRYLIKTRGQQVTLSCSPISGHRSVSWYQQTPGQGLQFLFEYFSETQRNKGNFPGRFSGRQFSNSRSEMNVSTLELGDSALYLCASSLAREPGELFFGEGSRLTVL.

The chain links TRBV7-6 to TRBJ2-7; no clear D. CDR1 is SGHVS and CDR2 is FNYEAQ in the germline V gene. CDR3 size: 15 residues. V was trimmed by 5 bases and J by 0 bases, leaving 14 bases between them. The CDR3 loop is CASSLSLASSYEQYF. CDR3 sequence (DNA): TGTGCCAGCAGCCTATCTCTCGCTAGCTCCTACGAGCAGTACTTC.

This chain connects TRBV27 to TRBJ1-1; TRBD1 matches at 10 bases. CDR3 length equals 13 residues. Germline CDR1 and CDR2: MNHEY and SMNVEV (reference sequence). The junction had 3 bases not matched to a gene; V was cut back by 6 bases and J by 5 bases. The CDR3 DNA reads TGTGCCAGCAGCGACAGGGGGCGGACTGAAGCTTTCTTT. This gives the protein CASSDRGRTEAFF.

The CDR3 loop reads CASSLYGRSSYNEQFF. CDR3 coding DNA: TGTGCCAGCAGCTTATACGGGAGGAGCTCCTACAATGAGCAGTTCTTC. V is TRBV7-2 and J is TRBJ2-1; TRBD2 matches at 7 bases. CDR3 length equals 16 residues. Trimming at V came to 2 bases and at J to 0 bases, leaving 4 bases not matched to a gene. The germline gives CDR1 SGHTA, CDR2 FQGNSA.

J is TRBJ2-7 and V is TRBV2; D may be TRBD2 (6 bases). This CDR3 comprises 18 residues. Trimming took 8 bases from V and 0 from J, leaving 26 bases between them. Germline values: CDR1 SNHLY, CDR2 FYNNEI. In nucleotides, the CDR3 is TGTGCCAGCGTCTTGGAGGGAGGTAACGAATCTAACTCCTACGAGCAGTACTTC. Its translation is CASVLEGGNESNSYEQYF. The full variable domain, its missing parts supplied by reference TRBV2 and TRBJ2-7, is EPEVTQTPSHQVTQMGQEVILRCVPISNHLYFYWYRQILGQKVEFLVSFYNNEISEKSEIFDDQFSVERPDGSNFTLKIRSTKLEDSAMYFCASVLEGGNESNSYEQYFGPGTRLTVT.

This clone was seen just once. The V gene is TRBV5-1, the J gene TRBJ2-1, with 8 bases matching TRBD2. The length of the CDR3 is 15 residues. V shed 0 bases, J shed 12 bases, and the junction held 11 bases outside the gene matches. Looked up from germline, CDR1 is SGHRS and CDR2 is YFSETQ. CDR3 in DNA: TGCGCCAGCAGCTTGGGGCTAGCGGGTCCGAAGGGGCAGTTCTTC. It codes for CASSLGLAGPKGQFF.

This clone was detected a few times. The rearrangement uses TRBV28 and TRBJ2-5, with D possibly matching TRBD1 (6 bases). The CDR3 contains 15 residues. Per the germline V gene, CDR1 is MDHEN and CDR2 is SYDVKM. The V end was cut by 6 bases, the J end by 2 bases, with 16 bases between. DNA of the CDR3: TGTGCCAGCAGCCTAAGGGGTCAGGGGCAAGAGACCCAGTACTTC. Encoded protein: CASSLRGQGQETQYF.

The gene calls are TRBV2 and TRBJ2-7; maybe TRBD1 (5 bases). Germline CDR1 SNHLY, CDR2 FYNNEI. The CDR3 is 15 amino acids. V was pared by 4 bases and J by 3 bases, with 16 bases between. The CDR3 DNA sequence: TGTGCCAGCAGTGTGTCAGGACAAGATTTCTACGAGCAGTACTTC. This translates into CASSVSGQDFYEQYF.

This clone appeared a few times. This chain joins TRBV7-2 and TRBJ1-5; D unclear. This CDR3 has 13 amino acids. Germline-derived CDR1 and CDR2 are SGHTA and FQGNSA. V lost 5 bases to trimming and J lost 1 base, with 6 bases between them. The DNA of the CDR3 is TGTGCCAGCAGCCCTCGGAGCAATCAGCCCCAGCATTTT. It encodes CASSPRSNQPQHF.

The CDR3 sequence is CASARGAGGFNEQFF. The CDR3 DNA sequence: TGTGCTAGTGCTCGTGGGGCAGGGGGCTTCAATGAGCAGTTCTTC. The chain couples TRBV12-5 to TRBJ2-1, with 8 bases identical to TRBD1. The J segment lost 6 bases and the V segment lost 7 bases, leaving 11 bases of the junction unmatched. The CDR3 spans 15 residues. Germline V gene sequence: CDR1 LGHNT, CDR2 FRNRAP.

The J gene is TRBJ2-7, the V gene TRBV4-1; D is unclear. The CDR3 is made up of 15 amino acids. V lost 0 bases, J lost 0 bases, and 9 bases lay in between. Germline values: CDR1 MGHRA, CDR2 YSYEKL. The CDR3 nucleotides read TGCGCCAGCAGCCAAGATCTTCAGGTCTCCTACGAGCAGTACTTC. Translating gives CASSQDLQVSYEQYF.

The rearrangement joins TRBV4-3 to TRBJ2-3; 8 bases match TRBD2. Germline CDR1 reads LGHNA; CDR2 reads YSLEER. The CDR3 runs to 14 residues. Trimming removed 6 bases from V and 6 bases from J; junction bases left unmatched: 8. CDR3 sequence (DNA): TGCGCCAGCAGTCAAAGCGGGAGAGCGGATACGCAGTATTTT. The encoded protein is CASSQSGRADTQYF.

The CDR3 bases are TGTGCCAGCAGCCTAGGACTAGCCAGCACCGGGGAGCTGTTTTTT. Protein sequence: CASSLGLASTGELFF. The chain couples TRBV7-3 to TRBJ2-2, with 8 bases fitting TRBD2. The CDR3 is 15 amino acids. V gave up 5 bases and J gave up 4 bases; unmatched junction bases: 6. CDR1 and CDR2 (germline): SGHTA, FQGTGA.

The table lists this clone with a few counts. The sample contains more than one DNA sequence encoding this CDR3. The chain joins TRBV28 to TRBJ2-7; D remains ambiguous. This CDR3 spans 11 amino acids. Germline assignment: CDR1 MDHEN and CDR2 SYDVKM. V was cut by 4 bases and J by 2 bases, with 3 bases left in between. The CDR3: CASSSAYEQYF. DNA for the CDR3: TGTGCCAGCAGTTCGGCCTACGAGCAGTACTTC.

The V and J genes are TRBV29-1 and TRBJ2-3; 14 nucleotides agree with TRBD2. Germline V gene data show CDR1 as SQVTM and CDR2 as ANQGSEA. V shed 7 bases and J 7 bases; nucleotides not matched to a gene: 19. The CDR3 has 18 amino acids. Written as DNA, the CDR3 is TGCAGCGACCGTCCTGGACTAGCGGGAGGTTGGCCCCCGAATACGCAGTATTTT. Protein product: CSDRPGLAGGWPPNTQYF.

J is TRBJ1-3 and V is TRBV6-1, with D perhaps matching TRBD1 (5 bases). Germline V gene sequence: CDR1 MNHNS, CDR2 SASEGT. Trimming stripped 3 bases from V and 7 bases from J, with 13 bases between. This CDR3 spans 14 amino acids. This CDR3 is CASSDGARANTIYF. The DNA for the CDR3 is TGTGCCAGCAGTGACGGAGCCAGGGCTAACACCATATATTTT.